A single sample is the source of the 22 T cell receptor beta chains below, sequenced in a study of glioma-infiltrating T cells. Using RNA template, CDR3s of TCR alpha and beta were amplified with iRepertoire arm-PCR. TCRdb independently ran MiXCR on the multiplex PCR reads; one entry per CDR3 protein. The sample contains approximately 4,700 distinct CDR3 sequences, approximately 24% of which appear only once. The sequenced sample consisted of glioma tissue, nonneoplastic brain tissue, or PBMCs (not recorded which). The receptors shown here come from a human donor with low-grade glioma or glioblastoma, undergoing nonglioma brain surgery, or in good health (not recorded which).

This chain uses TRBV7-2 with TRBJ2-1, with TRBD2 as a possible D gene (5 bases). Germline CDR1 SGHTA, CDR2 FQGNSA. This CDR3 comprises 16 residues. The germline V and J ends were trimmed by 2 bases and 5 bases, with 16 bases remaining between them. This CDR3 is CASSLPRLAGNNEQFF. Written as DNA, the CDR3 is TGTGCCAGCAGCTTACCTCGGCTAGCCGGGAACAATGAGCAGTTCTTC.

At least ten counts were recorded for this clonotype. The chain couples TRBV13 to TRBJ2-7; TRBD1 matches at 9 bases. The length of the CDR3 is 13 residues. CDR1 is PRHDT and CDR2 is FYEKMQ in the germline V gene (reference sequence). V dropped 4 bases and J dropped 7; count of bases not matched to a gene: 5. CDR3: CASSSGDREEQYF. In DNA form, the CDR3 reads TGTGCCAGCAGCTCCGGGGACAGGGAGGAGCAGTACTTC.

By proportion, this clonotype is large. The rearrangement uses TRBV6-2 or TRBV6-3 and TRBJ2-1, with D tentatively TRBD2 (6 bases). The CDR3 extends over 16 amino acids. The V gene lost 6 bases and the J gene lost 4 bases, with 19 bases spanning the gap. Germline loops: CDR1 MNHEY, CDR2 SVGEGT. In nucleotides, the CDR3 is TGTGCCAGCAGATATTTAGCGGAGGGCCTGTACAATGAGCAGTTCTTC. Encoded protein: CASRYLAEGLYNEQFF.

By proportion, this clonotype is medium-sized. CDR3 DNA: TGTGCCAGCAGCCAAGGCAGAAGCTCCTACGAGCAGTACTTC. It is translated as CASSQGRSSYEQYF. The chain recombines TRBV7-9 with TRBJ2-7, with D uncertain. This CDR3 has 14 amino acids. V was clipped by 5 bases and J by 0 bases, with 11 bases between them. Germline V CDR1 and CDR2: SEHNR, FQNEAQ (reference sequence).

In its sample, this clonotype was seen many times. V gene TRBV5-1 combines with J gene TRBJ2-7; TRBD1 matches 9 bases. The CDR3 runs to 13 residues. CDR1 and CDR2 (germline): SGHRS, YFSETQ. The ends lost 5 bases at V and 6 bases at J; junction bases unmatched: 6. The CDR3 DNA sequence: TGCGCCAGCAGACCGACAGGGGGGATCGAGCAGTACTTC. This translates into CASRPTGGIEQYF. Full variable domain (missing parts from reference TRBV5-1 and TRBJ2-7): KAGVTQTPRYLIKTRGQQVTLSCSPISGHRSVSWYQQTPGQGLQFLFEYFSETQRNKGNFPGRFSGRQFSNSRSEMNVSTLELGDSALYLCASRPTGGIEQYFGPGTRLTVT.

This clonotype appeared many times. The V gene is TRBV7-9, the J gene TRBJ2-7; 7 bases line up with TRBD2. Germline lookup yields CDR1 SEHNR and CDR2 FQNEAQ (reference sequence). CDR3 length: 15 residues. J gave up 2 bases and V 5 bases, and 9 bases lay outside the gene matches. In DNA form, the CDR3 reads TGTGCCAGCAGCCTTGGGACTACATGGACCTACGAGCAGTACTTC. Amino acids: CASSLGTTWTYEQYF. Together with reference TRBV7-9 and TRBJ2-7, the CDR3 gives the full variable domain: DTGVSQNPRHKITKRGQNVTFRCDPISEHNRLYWYRQTLGQGPEFLTYFQNEAQLEKSRLLSDRFSAERPKGSFSTLEIQRTEQGDSAMYLCASSLGTTWTYEQYFGPGTRLTVT.

A word on this clonotype: Its ends do not fully match the called genes, so a read error is possible. The chain uses TRBV20-1 and TRBJ2-3; 10 bases align to TRBD1. Germline V gene lookup returns CDR1 DFQATT and CDR2 SNEGSKA (reference sequence). This CDR3 region has 19 residues. The CDR3, as DNA: TGCAGCGCTAGAACCCTAGAGGCAGACAGGGGGCTAAACGCAGATACGCAGTATTTT. Protein sequence: CSARTLEADRGLNADTQYF.

This clonotype is medium-sized (0.01 to 0.1%). V and J are TRBV2 and TRBJ2-3, with D unclear. V was cut by 2 bases and J by 6 bases, with 6 bases left in between. The CDR3 contains 12 residues. From germline, CDR1 is SNHLY and CDR2 FYNNEI. The CDR3 DNA follows: TGTGCCAGCAGTGAACAGTCGGATACGCAGTATTTT. Protein: CASSEQSDTQYF.

This clonotype was detected a few times. This chain uses TRBV5-6 with TRBJ2-7; 8 nucleotides line up with TRBD1. CDR1 and CDR2 (germline): SGHDT, YYEEEE. J lost 4 bases, V lost 2 bases, and 5 bases had no gene match. The CDR3 totals 14 residues. CDR3 sequence (DNA): TGTGCCAGCAGCTTCATAGGGACAGGTTACGAGCAGTACGTC. Its protein is CASSFIGTGYEQYV.

This chain connects TRBV20-1 to TRBJ1-6; D gene ambiguous. From germline, CDR1 is DFQATT and CDR2 SNEGSKA (reference sequence). The CDR3 is 14 residues long. V shed 6 bases and J shed 7 bases, with 16 bases lying between them. The CDR3 region is CSAEFGTGNSPLHF. In nucleotides, the CDR3 is TGCAGTGCCGAGTTTGGAACGGGCAATTCACCCCTCCACTTT.

This clonotype showed up many times. The V gene is TRBV3-1, the J gene TRBJ1-1, with D hard to call. V was cut by 7 bases and J by 6 bases, with 12 bases left in between. Germline-derived CDR1 and CDR2 are LGHDT and YNNKEL (reference sequence). There are 12 residues in the CDR3. The CDR3 DNA reads as TGTGCCAGCACAGGACGGAAAGCTGAAGCTTTCTTT. Its protein product is CASTGRKAEAFF.

In its sample, this clonotype is medium-sized (0.01 to 0.1%). The genes are TRBV6-1 and TRBJ2-7; 11 nucleotides align to TRBD2. The CDR3 sequence is 13 residues long. Losses at the gene ends were 10 bases for V and 6 bases for J; bases not matched to a gene: 8. In germline, CDR1 is MNHNS, CDR2 SASEGT. The CDR3: CATRELAGGEQYF. CDR3 nucleotides: TGTGCCACCCGGGAGCTAGCGGGGGGCGAGCAGTACTTC.

By share of the sample, this clonotype is medium-sized. The rearrangement joins TRBV2 to TRBJ2-3; D possibly matches TRBD1 or TRBD2 (5 bases each). CDR1 is SNHLY and CDR2 is FYNNEI in the germline V gene. Trimming left V 6 bases short and J 4 bases short, with 14 bases between. This CDR3 contains 14 residues. CDR3 nucleotides: TGTGCCAGCAGGCCGGGACGGATAGCAGATACGCAGTATTTT. It encodes CASRPGRIADTQYF. Drawing the rest from reference TRBV2 and TRBJ2-3, the complete variable domain is EPEVTQTPSHQVTQMGQEVILRCVPISNHLYFYWYRQILGQKVEFLVSFYNNEISEKSEIFDDQFSVERPDGSNFTLKIRSTKLEDSAMYFCASRPGRIADTQYFGPGTRLTVL.

The chain links TRBV28 to TRBJ2-5; 9 positions match TRBD1. CDR1 and CDR2 from the germline V gene are MDHEN and SYDVKM. The CDR3 runs to 14 residues. Trimming cost V 6 bases and J 11 bases; bases outside gene matches: 13. The CDR3, as DNA: TGTGCCAGCAGGCCCGGGACAGGGTCCAATGGGCAGTACTTC. Encoded protein: CASRPGTGSNGQYF.

As for this clonotype: At one boundary the junction diverges from the germline segment, which might be a read error. The chain links TRBV20-1 to TRBJ2-5; D possibly uses TRBD1 or TRBD2 (6 bases each). The CDR3 contains 14 residues. Germline assignment: CDR1 DFQATT and CDR2 SNEGSKA (reference sequence). This CDR3 reads CGAEEDYRDETQYF. CDR3 nucleotide sequence: TGCGGTGCTGAGGAGGACTACAGGGACGAGACCCAGTACTTC.

This clonotype is medium-sized in the sample. The rearrangement uses TRBV20-1 and TRBJ1-4; possible D gene TRBD1, 5 bases. The V gene lost 1 base and the J gene lost 3 bases, with 9 bases spanning the gap. Germline V gene lookup returns CDR1 DFQATT and CDR2 SNEGSKA (reference sequence). The CDR3 spans 14 residues. The CDR3 sequence: CSARGRDPNEKLFF. The CDR3 coding sequence is TGCAGTGCTAGAGGTCGGGACCCTAATGAAAAACTGTTTTTT.

V usage is TRBV12-3 or TRBV12-4 and J usage is TRBJ2-5, with 8 bases lining up with TRBD1. The trim removed 6 bases at V and 4 bases at J, leaving 7 bases unmatched. The CDR3 sequence is 14 residues long. The CDR3 DNA reads TGTGCCAGCAGGACGGACAGGGCTGGAGAGACCCAGTACTTC. It yields the protein CASRTDRAGETQYF.

As for this clonotype: Mismatch with germline at one junction end may stem from a read error. The gene calls are TRBV20-1 and TRBJ1-6; D may be TRBD1 (5 bases). Germline CDR1 reads DFQATT; CDR2 reads SNEGSKA (reference sequence). The CDR3 loop spans 15 amino acids. The CDR3 DNA reads TGCAGTGCCGCCGAGTTTGGAAGGGGCAATTCACTCCTCCACTTT. Translated, it gives CSAAEFGRGNSLLHF.

In this sample, this clonotype turned up many times. With a much larger clone just one base away, this may be a read error. The genes are TRBV4-1 and TRBJ2-3; tentative D call: TRBD1 (5 bases). Germline CDR1 reads MGHRA; CDR2 reads YSYEKL. The CDR3 is 14 residues long. The CDR3 region has the DNA TGCGCCAGCAGGACAGCTACCGACACAGGTACGCAGTATTTT. Its protein product is CASRTATDTGTQYF.

This clonotype was counted ten times or more. The gene calls are TRBV10-3 and TRBJ2-3, with 9 positions matching TRBD2. The CDR3 length is 17 residues. Germline V gene data show CDR1 as ENHRY and CDR2 as SYGVKD. After removal of 3 bases from V and 0 bases from J, the junction contained 7 bases not matched to a gene. The CDR3 protein is CAISDPTSGQSTDTQYF. The DNA for the CDR3 is TGTGCCATCAGTGACCCGACTAGCGGACAGAGCACAGATACGCAGTATTTT.

This clonotype was seen many times. The V call is TRBV19, the J call TRBJ2-7, with 9 bases aligning to TRBD1. J was trimmed by 3 bases and V by 5 bases; bases with no gene match: 5. Germline loops: CDR1 LNHDA, CDR2 SQIVND (reference sequence). The CDR3 has 14 residues. CDR3 coding DNA: TGTGCCAGTAGTCTGAGACAGGGGGGCTACGAGCAGTACTTC. This sequence encodes CASSLRQGGYEQYF. The complete variable domain, with remaining parts taken from reference TRBV19 and TRBJ2-7, reads DGGITQSPKYLFRKEGQNVTLSCEQNLNHDAMYWYRQDPGQGLRLIYYSQIVNDFQKGDIAEGYSVSREKKESFPLTVTSAQKNPTAFYLCASSLRQGGYEQYFGPGTRLTVT.

The CDR3 DNA is TGTGCCAGCAGCTCCGGACAGTCTCTGGGAGAGACCCAGTACTTC. Protein product: CASSSGQSLGETQYF. This rearrangement joins TRBV7-9 to TRBJ2-5, with D perhaps TRBD1 (6 bases). This CDR3 region has 15 residues. Germline V gives CDR1 SEHNR, CDR2 FQNEAQ (reference sequence). Trimming took off 4 bases at V and 4 bases at J, with 16 bases between the two ends.